The following is a TCR beta chain sequence with its context. Its antigen is currently unknown. Constant-segment primers served in 5'RACE that generated TCR alpha and TCR beta cDNA libraries bearing sample barcodes and UMIs. TCRdb redid the calling of the 5' RACE reads with MiXCR, one entry per CDR3 protein. The repertoire holds 470,000 or so distinct CDR3 sequences, with roughly 23% as singletons. In germline, CDR1 is SQVTM, CDR2 ANQGSEA. This CDR3 region has 14 residues. The junction had 12 bases not matched to a gene; V was cut back by 7 bases and J by 6 bases. This record comes from a study of T-cell memory formation after mild COVID-19. Points from the study as a whole: Later expanders leaned toward CD4+, whereas clones contracting from day 15 to 85 were balanced CD4/CD8. CD4+ contracting clones were found mainly in CM and EM, and CD8+ ones in EMRA.

Sequenced input: PBMCs or a T cell subset sorted from them (not recorded which). The TCR was taken from an adult woman who had mild COVID-19 (a few samples of this study predate the infection). Cell type and time point are not known. The chain combines TRBV29-1 with TRBJ2-7, with 10 bases aligning to TRBD1. CDR3 amino acids: CSATRDRGWGEQYF. In nucleotides, the CDR3 is TGCAGCGCAACACGGGACAGGGGATGGGGCGAGCAGTACTTC.